The clone carrying this T cell receptor gamma chain has more than one count but fewer than ten. Its antigen is as yet unknown. Extracted RNA was reverse transcribed into cDNA. Multiplex PCR used pooled V-gene forward primers and a constant-region reverse primer to amplify CDR3s. TCRdb re-called the multiplex PCR reads through CATT. The sample holds tens of thousands of gamma-chain clones; around 18% are singletons and the top ten take approximately 1.7%. Thymocytes were sorted as CD3+ TCRVdelta1+ TCRVdelta2- after alphabeta T cell depletion. The CDR3 contains 11 residues. Germline CDR1 reads EGSTGY; CDR2 reads YDSYTSSV. After removal of 5 bases from V and 7 bases from J, the junction contained 5 bases not matched to a gene. The sample belongs to a study of Vδ1+ human thymocytes. Findings and caveats of the study: The authors advised highly purified populations and single-cell validation. Unlike peripheral blood Vdelta1+ controls, thymic delta-chain sequences included about 20% Vdelta2 and few Vdelta3. In the thymus, TRG and TRD repertoires looked highly polyclonal with Gaussian CDR3 lengths.

Specimen: Vdelta1+ gamma-delta thymocytes from the thymus. Specified subset: FACS-sorted CD3+ TCRalphabeta- TCRVdelta1+ TCRVdelta2- thymocytes. The sequence was collected from a boy younger than two who had congenital heart surgery. The chain carries TRGV4 and TRGJ1 or TRGJ2. The CDR3 region is CATWAVYKKLF. In DNA form, the CDR3 reads TGTGCCACCTGGGCCGTATATAAGAAACTCTTT.